Listed below are T cell receptor beta chains from one sample, sequenced in a study of blood T cell repertoires in COVID-19. The protocol was immunoSEQ multiplex PCR, while the TCRdb copy is restricted to in-frame clones and leaves out a portion. Of roughly 90,000 clones detected, about 90% appear once; the ten largest clones hold about 1.5%. Sequencing was performed on peripheral blood. The origin of the receptors is a human donor with active COVID-19. The donor label of this sample is uncertain. The CDR3 runs from the conserved cysteine through the conserved F or W. D genes are given only for firm matches. Clone sizes are given selectively: once, few, many, or a class where the clone is expanded.

j_call | d_call | v_call | clone_size | cdr3_length | cdr3_aa | cdr3_nt
TRBJ1-6 | TRBD1 | TRBV19 | - | 16 | CASSVRTGGVNSPLHF | TGTGCCAGTAGTGTGAGGACAGGGGGCGTGAATTCACCCCTCCACTTT
TRBJ1-6 | - | TRBV25-1 | - | 15 | CASTATEADHSPLHF | TGTGCCAGCACCGCCACCGAGGCAGACCATTCACCCCTCCACTTT
TRBJ1-1 | TRBD1 | TRBV7-9 | - | 15 | CASSQNRGVNTEAFF | TGTGCCAGCAGCCAAAACAGGGGCGTGAACACTGAAGCTTTCTTT
TRBJ1-3 | TRBD1 | TRBV5-6 | - | 14 | CASSRTGQGNTIYF | TGTGCCAGCAGCCGCACCGGACAGGGCAACACCATATATTTT
TRBJ1-6 | TRBD1 | TRBV7-3 | once | 16 | CASSRDRSSYNSPLHF | TGTGCCAGCAGCAGGGACAGGAGCTCCTATAATTCACCCCTCCACTTT
TRBJ2-7 | - | TRBV7-8 | - | 14 | CASSLGTGTYEQYF | TGTGCCAGCAGCTTAGGTACCGGGACCTACGAGCAGTACTTC
TRBJ1-1 | TRBD1 | TRBV5-6 | - | 14 | CASSRDRANTEAFF | TGTGCCAGCAGCCGGGACAGGGCGAACACTGAAGCTTTCTTT
TRBJ1-4 | - | TRBV4-3 | - | 17 | CASSQAGVAGTNEKLFF | TGCGCCAGCAGCCAAGCGGGGGTGGCGGGAACTAATGAAAAACTGTTTTTT
TRBJ1-1 | TRBD1 | TRBV5-4 | - | 16 | CASSRPNRGMNTEAFF | TGTGCCAGCAGCCGTCCCAACAGGGGAATGAACACTGAAGCTTTCTTT
TRBJ1-2 | - | TRBV19 | - | 17 | CASSIDLSLRDLYGYTF | TGTGCCAGTAGTATAGATTTGTCGCTCCGAGATTTATATGGCTACACCTTC
TRBJ2-7 | - | TRBV19 | - | 14 | CASSIESSSYEQYF | TGTGCCAGTAGTATAGAGTCTAGCTCCTACGAGCAGTACTTC
TRBJ1-5 | TRBD1 | TRBV18 | few | 14 | CASSPGQGHQPQHF | TGTGCCAGCTCACCGGGACAGGGCCATCAGCCCCAGCATTTT
TRBJ2-1 | TRBD2 | TRBV11-2 | - | 17 | CASSLGPRGGTYNEQFF | TGTGCCAGCAGCTTAGGTCCACGGGGGGGTACTTACAATGAGCAGTTCTTC
TRBJ1-5 | - | TRBV10-1 | - | 13 | CASSETPSGPQHF | TGCGCCAGCAGTGAGACCCCTTCAGGACCCCAGCATTTT
TRBJ2-3 | TRBD2 | TRBV5-1 | - | 16 | CASSLEGGGATDTQYF | TGCGCCAGCAGCTTGGAAGGCGGGGGGGCCACAGATACGCAGTATTTT
TRBJ2-5 | - | TRBV5-1 | - | 13 | CASTVSGERTQYF | TGCGCCAGCACGGTGTCCGGGGAGAGGACCCAGTACTTC
TRBJ1-2 | TRBD1 | TRBV6-5 | - | 13 | CASSWTGNYGYTF | TGTGCCAGCAGCTGGACAGGAAACTATGGCTACACCTTC
TRBJ1-4 | TRBD1 | TRBV6-5 | - | 15 | CASRGGQTTNEKLFF | TGTGCCAGCAGGGGGGGACAGACAACTAATGAAAAACTGTTTTTT
TRBJ2-7 | TRBD1 | TRBV6-1 | once | 13 | CASSRTGFSEQYF | TGTGCCAGCAGTAGGACAGGGTTCAGCGAGCAGTACTTC
TRBJ2-1 | - | TRBV11-2 | once | 14 | CASSLASLLDEQFF | TGTGCCAGCAGCTTAGCAAGCCTACTGGATGAGCAGTTCTTC
TRBJ1-3 | TRBD1 | TRBV19 | - | 14 | CASSRDRVGNTIYF | TGTGCCAGTAGCCGAGACAGGGTTGGCAACACCATATATTTT
TRBJ1-1 | - | TRBV19 | - | 14 | CASSIRLGITEAFF | TGTGCCAGTAGTATAAGGTTGGGCATCACTGAAGCTTTCTTT
TRBJ2-5 | TRBD1 | TRBV6-5 | - | 14 | CASSSGTVQETQYF | TGTGCCAGCAGTTCAGGGACAGTACAAGAGACCCAGTACTTC
TRBJ1-2 | - | TRBV5-1 | - | 16 | CASSLVRPGANYGYTF | TGCGCCAGCAGCTTGGTTAGGCCAGGGGCCAACTATGGCTACACCTTC
TRBJ2-5 | TRBD2 | TRBV28 | - | 13 | CATRGGVVETQYF | TGTGCCACCCGGGGGGGGGTGGTGGAGACCCAGTACTTC
TRBJ2-3 | TRBD2 | TRBV5-4 | - | 17 | CASSPPSAGGPSDTQYF | TGTGCCAGCAGCCCCCCGTCTGCGGGGGGGCCATCAGATACGCAGTATTTT
TRBJ1-6 | - | TRBV25-1 | - | 18 | CASSEASFGWIGNSPLHF | TGTGCCAGCAGTGAAGCCTCATTCGGGTGGATCGGGAATTCACCCCTCCACTTT
TRBJ2-5 | - | TRBV6-2/TRBV6-3 | - | 17 | CASSYSRGFDVWETQYF | TGTGCCAGCAGTTACTCGAGAGGTTTTGATGTGTGGGAGACCCAGTACTTC
TRBJ1-1 | - | TRBV2 | few | 11 | CASSVNTEAFF | TGTGCCAGCAGTGTAAACACTGAAGCTTTCTTT
TRBJ2-5 | - | TRBV11-2 | - | 15 | CASSSLSRNQETQYF | TGTGCCAGCAGCTCGTTATCGCGGAACCAAGAGACCCAGTACTTC
TRBJ1-1 | - | TRBV6-5 | - | 13 | CASSFKRGTEAFF | TGTGCCAGCAGCTTTAAAAGAGGGACTGAAGCTTTCTTT
TRBJ1-2 | TRBD1 | TRBV28 | once | 14 | CASSPRTGREGYTF | TGTGCCAGCAGTCCGCGGACAGGGAGGGAAGGCTACACCTTC
TRBJ2-1 | - | TRBV7-9 | - | 15 | CASSLEVAAGNEQFF | TGTGCCAGCAGCTTAGAGGTAGCGGCGGGGAATGAGCAGTTCTTC
TRBJ2-7 | TRBD1 | TRBV7-6 | - | 16 | CASSLSAAGQGPEQYF | TGTGCCAGCAGCTTGAGTGCCGCGGGACAGGGCCCCGAGCAGTACTTC
TRBJ2-3 | - | TRBV5-6 | few | 16 | CASSLEKATSTDTQYF | TGTGCCAGCAGCTTGGAAAAGGCTACTAGTACAGATACGCAGTATTTT
TRBJ1-2 | - | TRBV7-2 | once | 13 | CASSSSGLGAQTF | TGTGCCAGCAGCTCGTCCGGTTTAGGGGCTCAAACCTTC
TRBJ2-3 | TRBD1 | TRBV7-9 | - | 15 | CASSDRQGIADTQYF | TGTGCCAGCAGCGACCGACAGGGAATAGCAGATACGCAGTATTTT
TRBJ1-5 | - | TRBV6-5 | - | 14 | CASSRTESNQPQHF | TGTGCCAGCAGCCGGACAGAGAGCAATCAGCCCCAGCATTTT
TRBJ2-2 | - | TRBV15 | - | 13 | CATSRDRTGELFF | TGTGCCACCAGCAGAGACCGCACCGGGGAGCTGTTTTTT
TRBJ1-1 | TRBD1 | TRBV27 | - | 13 | CASSLGGQREAFF | TGTGCCAGCAGTTTAGGGGGACAGCGTGAGGCTTTCTTT
TRBJ1-4 | TRBD1 | TRBV28 | - | 14 | CASSLEQGAEKLFF | TGTGCCAGCAGTTTAGAACAGGGGGCCGAAAAACTGTTTTTT
TRBJ2-6 | TRBD2 | TRBV7-2 | - | 18 | CASSLVPRGGSGANVLTF | TGTGCCAGCAGCTTAGTTCCGCGGGGGGGCTCTGGGGCCAACGTCCTGACTTTC
TRBJ2-3 | TRBD2 | TRBV7-6 | - | 15 | CASSSAGTSADTQYF | TGTGCCAGCAGCTCAGCCGGGACTAGCGCCGATACGCAGTATTTT
TRBJ2-1 | TRBD2 | TRBV5-1 | - | 14 | CASSGLAGDNEQFF | TGCGCCAGCTCCGGACTAGCGGGGGACAATGAGCAGTTCTTC
TRBJ1-5 | - | TRBV6-5 | - | 14 | CASSKTGSNQPQHF | TGTGCCAGCAGCAAAACAGGCTCCAATCAGCCCCAGCATTTT
TRBJ1-1 | - | TRBV5-6 | - | 13 | CASSLPFRGEAFF | TGTGCCAGCAGCTTGCCCTTTAGGGGAGAAGCTTTCTTT
TRBJ1-5 | - | TRBV6-5 | - | 16 | CASSYGGQYSNQPQHF | TGTGCCAGCAGTTACGGCGGACAGTATAGCAATCAGCCCCAGCATTTT
TRBJ1-5 | - | TRBV7-2 | - | 16 | CASSLGAGLINQPQHF | TGTGCCAGCAGCTTAGGGGCAGGGCTCATCAATCAGCCCCAGCATTTT
TRBJ2-3 | - | TRBV12-5 | - | 10 | CAVGGPGLYF | TGTGCAGTGGGGGGGCCGGGGTTGTATTTT
TRBJ1-2 | - | TRBV18 | - | 16 | CASSPPGNRGVKGYTF | TGTGCCAGCTCACCACCGGGAAATCGGGGGGTGAAGGGCTACACCTTC
TRBJ2-4 | - | TRBV6-1 | - | 13 | CASSEVEVNIQYF | TGTGCCAGCAGTGAGGTCGAGGTAAACATTCAGTACTTC
TRBJ1-2 | TRBD1 | TRBV9 | - | 14 | CASSETGPPYGYTF | TGTGCCAGCAGCGAGACAGGGCCCCCCTATGGCTACACCTTC
TRBJ2-1 | TRBD2 | TRBV19 | - | 17 | CASSTSGLAGLHNEQFF | TGTGCCAGTAGTACCTCAGGACTAGCGGGGCTACACAATGAGCAGTTCTTC
TRBJ2-1 | TRBD2 | TRBV5-4 | - | 16 | CASSLGGGGTYNEQFF | TGTGCCAGCAGCTTGGGGGGCGGGGGAACCTACAATGAGCAGTTCTTC